This T cell receptor beta chain appears in the sequencing data of a study of blood T cell repertoires in COVID-19. TCRdb keeps only in-frame clones here, not all; method: immunoSEQ multiplex PCR. The table includes 50,000 to 65,000 clones, around 80% detected once. The count of this clone is one. Per germline, CDR1 ENHRY and CDR2 SYGVKD. V lost 0 bases and J 6 bases, leaving 11 bases between the germline ends. This CDR3 has 15 amino acids. The clonotype was recovered from a human donor in a cohort sampled during active COVID-19. The chain recombines TRBV10-3 with TRBJ2-2; possibly TRBD2 for D (5 bases). The specimen sequenced was peripheral blood. CDR3 residues: CAISESSRGPGELFF. The CDR3 DNA is TGTGCCATCAGTGAGTCCAGCCGCGGGCCCGGGGAGCTGTTTTTT.